This T cell receptor beta chain was identified during a study of Graves' ophthalmopathy and Graves' hyperthyroidism. Amplified TCR beta CDR3 regions were obtained using RNA transcripts as template. First-round RT-PCR employed HTBI primers, with a second-round multiplex PCR after it. Each CDR3 protein gets one entry after TCRdb re-called the multiplex PCR reads with MiXCR. Here the sample spans around 1,200,000 distinct CDR3 sequences, 36% being singletons. CDR1 is GTSNPN, CDR2 SVGIG, per germline (reference sequence). With 0 bases removed from V and 6 bases from J, the gap between germline ends came to 8 bases. There are 13 residues in the CDR3. In the case of this clonotype: Its antigen is still unknown.

Overall study results and limits: The model predicted progression of ophthalmopathy with a sensitivity of 60% to 71%, and its specificity was about 76%.

The J gene is TRBJ2-2, the V gene TRBV30; maybe TRBD2 (5 bases). The sample taken for sequencing was peripheral blood or thyroid tissue (not recorded which). The receptor's source is an adult man with Graves' hyperthyroidism. CDR3 loop: CAWSVVAPGELFF. The DNA of the CDR3 is TGTGCCTGGAGTGTAGTAGCGCCCGGGGAGCTGTTTTTT.